This T cell receptor beta chain stems from a study of shared clonotypes between healthy human individuals. Study-level information: In total, the donors were a couple of women and a few men aged 18 to 49.

Findings of the study overall: With several donors compared, roughly 5% of naive CD4 clonotypes were shared.

The table lists this clone with a few counts. Its antigen is not identified. This same CDR3 is encoded by further DNA sequences in the sample. Assay: immunoSEQ multiplex PCR; the TCRdb copy retains only in-frame clones and omits some. This table has about 1 million clones, approximately 70% appearing once. Germline V lookup: CDR1 SGHRS, CDR2 YFSETQ. The ends were cut back, 0 bases at V and 5 bases at J, with 8 bases in the middle. The CDR3 is 13 residues long. The sample was memory CD4+ T cells sorted from blood. Subset reported: CD45RA-negative fraction. This chain connects TRBV5-1 to TRBJ2-5, with D perhaps assigned TRBD1 or TRBD2 (5 bases each). This sequence was found in a man aged 18 to 29 in good health. As DNA, the CDR3 is TGCGCCAGCAGCTTGGGGGGGTCCGAGACCCAGTACTTC. Translating gives CASSLGGSETQYF.